The 24 T cell receptor beta chains below come from one sample, sequenced in a study of T cell responses to AZD1222 COVID-19 vaccine. Produced via immunoSEQ multiplex PCR; TCRdb's table is partial and in-frame only. This sample has 180,000 or so clones; approximately 93% occur once, and the top ten carry approximately 1%. This specimen was peripheral blood, taken 28 days after the second AZD1222 dose. All receptors derive from an adult who received the AZD1222 COVID-19 vaccine.

CDR3 nucleotides: TGTGCCAGCAGTACAGGGTATTACGAAAAACTGTTTTTT. Amino acids: CASSTGYYEKLFF. This chain links TRBV12-3 or TRBV12-4 with TRBJ1-4; TRBD1 might be the D (6 bases). The CDR3 length is 13 residues. Trimming removed 5 bases from V and 8 bases from J, with 12 bases in between.

V usage is TRBV6-1 and J usage is TRBJ1-2, with D possibly matching TRBD1 (5 bases). CDR1 and CDR2 (germline): MNHNS, SASEGT. V shed 2 bases and J shed 3 bases, with 7 bases lying between them. The CDR3 consists of 13 residues. CDR3 sequence reads: CASSEQGDYGYTF. The CDR3 nucleotides are TGTGCCAGCAGTGAACAGGGTGACTATGGCTACACCTTC.

The chain employs TRBV5-5 and TRBJ1-2, with D possibly being TRBD1 (5 bases). Germline CDR1 is SGHKS and CDR2 is YYEKEE (reference sequence). This CDR3 has 13 amino acids. V shed 1 base and J shed 8 bases, with 12 bases lying between them. The CDR3 sequence: CASSLSGWEGYTF. The CDR3 DNA is TGTGCCAGCAGCTTGTCAGGGTGGGAGGGCTACACCTTC.

The V and J genes are TRBV2 and TRBJ1-5; no firm D call. The CDR3 is 13 residues long. Germline V gene sequence: CDR1 SNHLY, CDR2 FYNNEI. V was cut by 8 bases and J by 3 bases, with 11 bases left in between. The CDR3 DNA is TGTGCCAGCCTCGAATACATCAATCAGCCCCAGCATTTT. It is translated as CASLEYINQPQHF.

The chain joins TRBV11-3 to TRBJ2-5, with D hard to call. Trimming pared 1 base from V and 5 bases from J, leaving 8 bases between. This CDR3 contains 13 residues. Germline V gene sequence: CDR1 SGHNT, CDR2 YENEEA. The CDR3 nucleotides read TGTGCCAGCAGCTTAGCTTGGACGGAGACCCAGTACTTC. Amino acid sequence: CASSLAWTETQYF.

The chain carries TRBV11-2 and TRBJ1-4, with D unresolved. The V and J ends lost 4 bases and 0 bases respectively, with 6 bases between them. The CDR3 consists of 14 residues. The V gene's germline CDR1 is SGHAT and CDR2 FQNNGV. The CDR3: CASSSFATNEKLFF. CDR3 nucleotides: TGTGCCAGCAGCTCATTTGCAACTAATGAAAAACTGTTTTTT.

Worth noting for this clone: In the same sample, other DNA sequences code for this CDR3. This rearrangement joins TRBV7-8 to TRBJ2-7; D possibly corresponds to TRBD2 (5 bases). The CDR3 loop spans 12 amino acids. Trimming took 5 bases from V and 3 from J, leaving 8 bases between them. Looked up from germline, CDR1 is SGHVS and CDR2 is FQNEAQ. CDR3 region: CASSRGIYEQYF. As DNA, the CDR3 is TGTGCCAGCAGCCGAGGGATCTACGAGCAGTACTTC. The full variable domain, completed using reference TRBV7-8 and TRBJ2-7, is GAGVSQSPRYKVAKRGQDVALRCDPISGHVSLFWYQQALGQGPEFLTYFQNEAQLDKSGLPSDRFFAERPEGSVSTLKIQRTQQEDSAVYLCASSRGIYEQYFGPGTRLTVT.

The rearrangement uses TRBV3-1 (or the pseudogene TRBV3-2) and TRBJ2-5; either TRBD1 or TRBD2 may supply D (6 bases each). CDR1 is LGHDT, CDR2 YNNKEL, per germline (reference sequence). This CDR3 comprises 15 residues. V lost 1 base and J lost 5, with 14 bases in between. The CDR3 region is CASSQAGAARETQYF. The CDR3 region has the DNA TGTGCCAGCAGCCAAGCGGGGGCGGCCCGGGAGACCCAGTACTTC.

This sequence joins TRBV6-5 and TRBJ1-3; TRBD1 is a possible D gene (5 bases). V was clipped by 4 bases and J by 1 base, with 14 bases between them. CDR3 size: 16 residues. CDR1 is MNHEY, CDR2 SVGAGI, per germline. The CDR3 DNA is TGTGCCAGCAGTTCCCCGGGCACAGGATCTGGAAACACCATATATTTT. It yields the protein CASSSPGTGSGNTIYF.

The chain joins TRBV7-9 to TRBJ2-1; D remains unclear. Between the trimmed V and J ends, which lost 0 bases and 4 bases, there was a span of 10 bases. The CDR3 loop spans 15 amino acids. Germline V gives CDR1 SEHNR, CDR2 FQNEAQ (reference sequence). CDR3 in amino acids: CASSLAGQSYNEQFF. The CDR3 bases are TGTGCCAGCAGCTTAGCCGGGCAGAGTTACAATGAGCAGTTCTTC.

The genes are TRBV14 and TRBJ1-3; D might be TRBD1 (6 bases). The CDR3 spans 16 residues. Trimming took off 4 bases at V and 2 bases at J, with 15 bases between the two ends. Germline values: CDR1 SGHDN, CDR2 FVKESK. Written as DNA, the CDR3 is TGTGCCAGCAGCCCGACAGGAACTAATACTGGAAACACCATATATTTT. Translation: CASSPTGTNTGNTIYF.

On this clone itself: The sample contains more than one DNA sequence encoding this CDR3. The chain couples TRBV19 to TRBJ1-2; tentative D call: TRBD1 (6 bases). Per the germline V gene, CDR1 is LNHDA and CDR2 is SQIVND (reference sequence). Between the trimmed V and J ends, which lost 5 bases and 4 bases, there was a span of 8 bases. The CDR3 extends over 12 amino acids. The CDR3 bases are TGTGCCAGTAGTCTACAGGGCTATGGCTACACCTTC. Its protein is CASSLQGYGYTF.

This rearrangement joins TRBV7-3 to TRBJ2-7; tentative D call: TRBD1 (6 bases). CDR3 length: 13 residues. The germline V gene has CDR1 SGHTA and CDR2 FQGTGA. The ends were cut back, 5 bases at V and 4 bases at J, with 12 bases in the middle. DNA of the CDR3: TGTGCCAGCAGCCGGACAGAACTATACGAGCAGTACTTC. Translating it yields CASSRTELYEQYF.

CDR3 sequence: CASSLRARDNSPLHF. As DNA, the CDR3 is TGTGCCAGCAGCCTAAGGGCGCGGGATAATTCACCCCTCCACTTT. J is TRBJ1-6 and V is TRBV7-2; D uncertain. The V gene lost 5 bases and the J gene lost 5 bases, with 13 bases spanning the gap. Germline CDR1 SGHTA, CDR2 FQGNSA. CDR3 length equals 15 residues. Filled out from reference TRBV7-2 and TRBJ1-6, the complete variable domain reads GAGVSQSPSNKVTEKGKDVELRCDPISGHTALYWYRQSLGQGLEFLIYFQGNSAPDKSGLPSDRFSAERTGGSVSTLTIQRTQQEDSAVYLCASSLRARDNSPLHFGNGTRLTVT.

This clone showed up just once. The genes are TRBV5-1 and TRBJ1-2; 7 bases are a match to TRBD1. CDR1 is SGHRS, CDR2 YFSETQ, per germline. The ends lost 4 bases at V and 4 bases at J; junction bases unmatched: 4. The CDR3 runs 13 residues. In DNA form, the CDR3 reads TGCGCCAGCAGCCTTGACAGGGTCTATGGCTACACCTTC. This gives the protein CASSLDRVYGYTF.

V gene TRBV27 combines with J gene TRBJ1-2, with D tentatively TRBD1 (5 bases). The CDR3 runs to 16 residues. Trimming stripped 2 bases from V and 6 bases from J, with 19 bases between. From germline, CDR1 is MNHEY and CDR2 SMNVEV (reference sequence). CDR3 in DNA: TGTGCCAGCAGTTTAAGAGGCGGAGCAGGGACGGATGGCTACACCTTC. It encodes CASSLRGGAGTDGYTF.

V gene TRBV19 combines with J gene TRBJ1-6, with D possibly being TRBD1 (5 bases). Trimming took off 5 bases at V and 7 bases at J, with 12 bases between the two ends. The CDR3 runs 14 residues. Germline V gene data show CDR1 as LNHDA and CDR2 as SQIVND (reference sequence). CDR3: CASSQGPWNSPLHF. The CDR3 DNA reads as TGTGCCAGTAGTCAGGGACCCTGGAATTCACCCCTCCACTTT.

This clone was picked up one time. The chain links TRBV18 to TRBJ1-6; 9 bases match TRBD1. The CDR3 loop spans 15 amino acids. CDR1 and CDR2 (germline): KGHSH, LQKENI. The V segment lost 3 bases and the J segment 10 bases; nucleotides outside the gene matches: 7. The DNA of the CDR3 is TGTGCCAGCTCACCTACAGGGGGCGTCGGATCACCCCTCCACTTT. Encoded protein: CASSPTGGVGSPLHF. Full variable domain (rest looked up from reference TRBV18 and TRBJ1-6): NAGVMQNPRHLVRRRGQEARLRCSPMKGHSHVYWYRQLPEEGLKFMVYLQKENIIDESGMPKERFSAEFPKEGPSILRIQQVVRGDSAAYFCASSPTGGVGSPLHFGNGTRLTVT.

The rearrangement uses TRBV18 and TRBJ2-2, with D uncertain. V lost 6 bases, J lost 3 bases, and 14 bases lay in between. The CDR3 runs to 15 residues. Germline V gives CDR1 KGHSH, CDR2 LQKENI. The DNA for the CDR3 is TGTGCCAGCTCCCCCACGTGGCAGCACACCGGGGAGCTGTTTTTT. Protein sequence: CASSPTWQHTGELFF.

V and J are TRBV6-6 and TRBJ1-1; D is uncertain. Germline V gene data show CDR1 as MNHNY and CDR2 as SVGAGI (reference sequence). The CDR3 has 16 residues. Deletions cut 7 bases from V and 0 bases from J, with 18 bases between. CDR3 sequence (DNA): TGTGCCAGCACTAAAAGGTTGGCAGCAATGAACACTGAAGCTTTCTTT. Encoded protein: CASTKRLAAMNTEAFF.

The chain links TRBV5-4 to TRBJ1-3; D perhaps matches TRBD1 (5 bases). Germline CDR1 reads SGHNT; CDR2 reads YYREEE (reference sequence). V was trimmed by 6 bases and J by 2 bases, leaving 12 bases between them. The CDR3 sequence is 14 residues long. The CDR3 nucleotides are TGTGCCAGCACTATGGCGGGGGCTGGAAACACCATATATTTT. Translating it yields CASTMAGAGNTIYF.

The chain couples TRBV5-5 to TRBJ1-2; TRBD1 aligns across 8 bases. The CDR3 spans 16 residues. Germline V gene lookup returns CDR1 SGHKS and CDR2 YYEKEE (reference sequence). Trimming took 4 bases from V and 4 from J; bases not matched to a gene: 12. For the CDR3, the DNA is TGTGCCAGCAGCACCGGACAGGGAGCTATGAGCTATGGCTACACCTTC. Protein: CASSTGQGAMSYGYTF.

The gene calls are TRBV2 and TRBJ1-5; 7 bases line up with TRBD1. Germline loops: CDR1 SNHLY, CDR2 FYNNEI. This CDR3 comprises 15 residues. V lost 6 bases and J lost 0; bases outside the gene matches: 5. Here the CDR3 DNA reads TGTGCCAGCAGGAGAACAGGGGATAGCAATCAGCCCCAGCATTTT. Protein: CASRRTGDSNQPQHF.

The rearrangement joins TRBV27 to TRBJ2-4; TRBD2 agrees at 7 bases. The length of the CDR3 is 16 residues. V shed 2 bases and J 1 base; nucleotides not matched to a gene: 5. Germline loops: CDR1 MNHEY, CDR2 SMNVEV (reference sequence). CDR3 residues: CASSLVGGSAKNIQYF. The CDR3 region has the DNA TGTGCCAGCAGTTTAGTCGGGGGGTCGGCCAAAAACATTCAGTACTTC.